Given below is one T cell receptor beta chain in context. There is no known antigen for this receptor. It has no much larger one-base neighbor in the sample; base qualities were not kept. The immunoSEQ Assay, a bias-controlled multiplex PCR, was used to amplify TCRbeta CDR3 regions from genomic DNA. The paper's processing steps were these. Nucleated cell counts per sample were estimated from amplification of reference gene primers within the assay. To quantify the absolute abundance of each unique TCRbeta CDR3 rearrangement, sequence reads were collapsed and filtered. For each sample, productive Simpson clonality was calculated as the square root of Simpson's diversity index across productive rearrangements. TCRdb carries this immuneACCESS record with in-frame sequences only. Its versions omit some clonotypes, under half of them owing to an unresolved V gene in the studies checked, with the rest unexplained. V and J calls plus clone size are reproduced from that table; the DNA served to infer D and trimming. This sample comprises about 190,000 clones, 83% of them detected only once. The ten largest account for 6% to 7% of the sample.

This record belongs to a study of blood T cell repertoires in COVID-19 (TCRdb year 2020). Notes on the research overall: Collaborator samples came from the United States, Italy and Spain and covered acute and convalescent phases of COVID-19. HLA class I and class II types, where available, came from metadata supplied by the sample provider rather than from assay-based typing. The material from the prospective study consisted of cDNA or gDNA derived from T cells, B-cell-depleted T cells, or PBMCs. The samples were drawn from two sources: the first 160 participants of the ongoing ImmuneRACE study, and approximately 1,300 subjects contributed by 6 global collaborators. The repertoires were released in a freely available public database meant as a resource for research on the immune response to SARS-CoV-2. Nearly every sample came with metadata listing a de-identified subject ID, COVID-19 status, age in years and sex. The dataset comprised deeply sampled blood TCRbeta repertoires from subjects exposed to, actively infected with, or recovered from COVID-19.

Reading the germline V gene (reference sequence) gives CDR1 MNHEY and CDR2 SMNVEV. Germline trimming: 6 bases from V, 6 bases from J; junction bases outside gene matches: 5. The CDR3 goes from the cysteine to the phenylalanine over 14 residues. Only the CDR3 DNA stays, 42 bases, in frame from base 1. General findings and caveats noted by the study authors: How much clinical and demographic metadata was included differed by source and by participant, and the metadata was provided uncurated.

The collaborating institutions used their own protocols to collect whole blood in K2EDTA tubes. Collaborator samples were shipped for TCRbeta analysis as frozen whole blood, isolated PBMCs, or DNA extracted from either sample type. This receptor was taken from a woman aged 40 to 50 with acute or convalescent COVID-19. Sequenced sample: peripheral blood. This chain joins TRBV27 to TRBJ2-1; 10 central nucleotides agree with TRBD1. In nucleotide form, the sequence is TGTGCCAGCAGCGACAGGGGGCCCCTCAATGAGCAGTTCTTC. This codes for CASSDRGPLNEQFF.